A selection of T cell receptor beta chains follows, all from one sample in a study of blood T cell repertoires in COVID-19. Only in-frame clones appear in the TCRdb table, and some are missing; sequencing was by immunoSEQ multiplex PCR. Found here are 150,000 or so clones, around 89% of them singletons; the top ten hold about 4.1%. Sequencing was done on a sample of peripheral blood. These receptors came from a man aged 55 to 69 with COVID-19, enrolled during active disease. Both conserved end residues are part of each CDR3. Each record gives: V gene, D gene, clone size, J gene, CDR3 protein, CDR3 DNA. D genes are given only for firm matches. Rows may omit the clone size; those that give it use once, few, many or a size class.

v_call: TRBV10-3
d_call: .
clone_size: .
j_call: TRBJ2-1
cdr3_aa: CAIRAGDEQFF
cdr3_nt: TGTGCCATCAGGGCCGGGGATGAGCAGTTCTTC

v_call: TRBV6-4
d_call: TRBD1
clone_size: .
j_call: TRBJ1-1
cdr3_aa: CASSATGVTEAFF
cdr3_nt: TGTGCCAGCAGTGCAACAGGGGTCACTGAAGCTTTCTTT

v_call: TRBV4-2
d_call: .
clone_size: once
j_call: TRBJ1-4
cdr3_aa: CASSQDPEGGFGEKLFF
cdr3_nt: TGTGCCAGCAGCCAAGATCCCGAGGGCGGGTTCGGTGAAAAACTGTTTTTT

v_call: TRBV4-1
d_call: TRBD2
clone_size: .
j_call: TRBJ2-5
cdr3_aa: CASSQLAGTQETQYF
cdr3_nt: TGCGCCAGCAGCCAACTAGCGGGGACCCAAGAGACCCAGTACTTC

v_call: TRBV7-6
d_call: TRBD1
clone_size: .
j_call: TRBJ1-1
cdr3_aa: CASSFGQGPNTEAFF
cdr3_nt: TGTGCCAGCAGCTTCGGACAGGGGCCGAACACTGAAGCTTTCTTT

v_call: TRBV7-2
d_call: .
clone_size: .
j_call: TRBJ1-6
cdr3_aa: CASSLAITPGDNSPLHF
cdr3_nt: TGTGCCAGCAGCTTAGCGATTACCCCCGGAGATAATTCACCCCTCCACTTT

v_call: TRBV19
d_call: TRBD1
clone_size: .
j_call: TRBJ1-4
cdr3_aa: CASSIGQGNEKLFF
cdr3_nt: TGTGCCAGTAGTATAGGACAGGGTAATGAAAAACTGTTTTTT

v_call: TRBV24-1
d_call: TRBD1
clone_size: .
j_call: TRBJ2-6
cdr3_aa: CATRDRAGANVLTF
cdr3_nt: TGTGCCACCCGGGACAGGGCTGGGGCCAACGTCCTGACTTTC

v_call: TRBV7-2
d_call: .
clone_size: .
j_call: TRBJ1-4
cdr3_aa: CASSLAVGDSGINEKLFF
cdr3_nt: TGTGCCAGCAGCTTAGCGGTCGGCGACAGTGGGATTAATGAAAAACTGTTTTTT

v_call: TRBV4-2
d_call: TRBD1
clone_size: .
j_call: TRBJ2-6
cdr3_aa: CASSRFEGTGSSGANVLTF
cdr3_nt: TGTGCCAGCAGCCGATTCGAAGGGACAGGCTCCTCTGGGGCCAACGTCCTGACTTTC

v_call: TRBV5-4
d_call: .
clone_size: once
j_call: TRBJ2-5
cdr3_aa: CASSPSRARETQYF
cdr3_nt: TGTGCCAGCAGCCCAAGCAGGGCTCGAGAGACCCAGTACTTC

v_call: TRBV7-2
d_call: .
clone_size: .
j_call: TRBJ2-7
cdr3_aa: CASSPGYQQYF
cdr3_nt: TGTGCCAGCAGCCCAGGGTACCAGCAGTACTTC